The T cell receptor (beta chain) under discussion was sequenced for a study of T cell responses to AZD1222 COVID-19 vaccine (dated by TCRdb to the early 2020s). Notes on the research overall: TCR sequencing was performed for roughly 250 trial participants, of whom approximately 200 were given two doses of AZD1222 and around 26 were given two doses of MenACWY control vaccine. Trial participants were enrolled by age into subgroups of 18-55, 56-69 and 70-plus years, and 148, 28 and 57 TCR-sequenced participants, respectively, were included in these subgroups.

Broad study findings and their caveats: After two AZD1222 doses, spike-specific TCR breadth and depth were significantly higher than at day 0 and than in MenACWY recipients. In the small 56-69-year group, the increase in depth fell short of significance, most likely because of low power. Conclusions about previously exposed vaccinees are limited, since just five or six AZD1222 recipients were seropositive for SARS-CoV-2 at baseline. Participants were mostly white British and included more females than males, and it was suggested by the authors that clonal diversity may have been underestimated. CD4 TCRs associated with the vaccine covered the entire spike protein, and the dominant responses were in regions 160-218 and 743-854. Because no samples from the day 14 peak response were available, repertoires could be characterized only after the peak T cell response. Nearly half of unique spike-specific TCRs reportedly recognized epitopes outside regions mutated in the B.1.351 and B.1.1.7 variants.

The CDR3 regions of human TCRbeta chains were analyzed by immunosequencing. Processing in the source paper ran as follows. TCRs in the repertoires were compared against a reference library of SARS-CoV-2-specific TCRs that had been generated with the MIRA antigen-specificity platform. Breadth was defined as the fraction of unique TCRs that were SARS-CoV-2-associated, and depth was defined as the fraction of total T cells that were SARS-CoV-2-associated. Using the MIRA data, each spike-specific TCR was mapped to the spike region that the TCR reacts to and placed in a CD4 or CD8 class. Log10-transformed breadth and depth values were compared by one-way ANOVA with Sidak's multiple comparisons tests. What TCRdb holds here is the immuneACCESS table cut down to in-frame rearrangements. Part of the clones is not present; checked against another copy, under half of the missing clones reflect an unresolved V gene, and the others are unexplained. That table supplies the V and J calls and clone size; D and trimming were determined from the DNA. This sample lists roughly 99,000 clones; roughly 85% were detected once. Jointly, the top ten make up 4.8% of the sample.

This specimen's time point label, interpreted: about 28 days (+/-7) after the second vaccine dose. Because spike-specific TCR depth and breadth did not differ between the two schedules, AZD1222 recipients who got a second dose at roughly 4 weeks were pooled with those who got a second dose at roughly 12 weeks. Samples from vaccinated people were obtained from the UK trials COV001 and COV002, which included a single-blind randomized controlled phase 2/3 trial of AZD1222 (ChAdOx1 nCoV-19) in healthy adults. Trial participant PBMC samples were collected at day 0 and day 28 after the second dose for TCRbeta chain sequencing. The germline V gene (reference sequence) gives CDR1 as LNHDA and CDR2 as SQIVND. The CDR3 spans 14 residues, from the cysteine through the phenylalanine. The retained sequence is limited to the CDR3, 42 bases, with the frame set at the first base. Trimming accounts for 10 bases at V and 7 bases at J, while the number of junction bases matched to no gene is 13.

Remarks on this clone: Its cognate antigen has yet to be identified. No much larger clone is present one base from it, and per-base qualities are unavailable.

The rearranged chain carries TRBV19 and TRBJ2-7; 10 of the junction bases match TRBD1. Specimen: peripheral blood, collected 28 days after the second AZD1222 dose. The sequence was collected from an adult who received the AZD1222 COVID-19 vaccine. For the CDR3, the sequence is CATRSGTGDLEQYF. The nucleotide sequence reads as follows: TGTGCCACGAGATCCGGGACAGGGGATTTAGAGCAGTACTTC.